One and the same sample provided the 20 T cell receptor beta chains below, sequenced in a study of blood T cell repertoires in COVID-19. Measured with immunoSEQ multiplex PCR; TCRdb has only the in-frame clones, and not every one. Of 80,000 to 95,000 clones listed, 85% were seen once; the top ten hold around 39%. The sequencing sample was made of peripheral blood. These receptor sequences come from a man aged 80 or over with acute or convalescent COVID-19.

The gene calls are TRBV5-1 and TRBJ2-5; 10 bases align to TRBD2. This CDR3 has 15 residues. Germline trimming cut 2 bases from V and 4 bases from J; bases unmatched to any gene: 5. CDR1 SGHRS and CDR2 YFSETQ come from the germline V gene. CDR3 sequence (DNA): TGCGCCAGCAGCTTCCTAGCGGGAGCGAGAGAGACCCAGTACTTC. Translated, it gives CASSFLAGARETQYF.

This rearrangement joins TRBV28 to TRBJ2-7; 7 bases align to TRBD2. There are 15 residues in the CDR3. Germline-derived CDR1 and CDR2 are MDHEN and SYDVKM. The V segment lost 5 bases and the J segment 3 bases; nucleotides outside the gene matches: 10. CDR3 sequence (DNA): TGTGCCAGCAGTGGGGGAGGGGAAGGGTACTACGAGCAGTACTTC. Encoded protein: CASSGGGEGYYEQYF.

This clone was found once. The rearrangement joins TRBV2 to TRBJ1-5; the D gene is possibly TRBD1 (6 bases). Trimming pared 6 bases from V and 0 bases from J, leaving 15 bases between. The CDR3 consists of 16 residues. The germline V gene encodes CDR1 SNHLY and CDR2 FYNNEI. The CDR3 here is CASRGGRHASNQPQHF. The CDR3 DNA reads TGTGCCAGCAGGGGGGGGCGACATGCTAGCAATCAGCCCCAGCATTTT.

The chain employs TRBV9 and TRBJ2-2; D gene unclear. This CDR3 region has 15 residues. The germline CDR1 and CDR2 sequences are SGDLS and YYNGEE. Trimming cost V 2 bases and J 4 bases, with 12 bases left between them. The CDR3 DNA reads as TGTGCCAGCAGCGTCACGGGTGGTGGCACCGGGGAGCTGTTTTTT. Encoded protein: CASSVTGGGTGELFF.

The J gene is TRBJ2-2, the V gene TRBV11-3; 13 bases align to TRBD2. V shed 4 bases and J 7 bases; nucleotides not matched to a gene: 9. The germline V gene has CDR1 SGHNT and CDR2 YENEEA. The CDR3 loop spans 17 amino acids. This chain's CDR3 is CASSSRLAGGRRGELFF. In DNA, the CDR3 is TGTGCCAGCAGCTCAAGACTAGCGGGAGGCCGGCGCGGGGAGCTGTTTTTT.

The V and J genes are TRBV27 and TRBJ2-1, with 7 bases lining up with TRBD1. There are 14 residues in the CDR3. The V gene end was trimmed by 7 bases and the J gene end by 9 bases; junction bases not matched to a gene: 12. Germline loops: CDR1 MNHEY, CDR2 SMNVEV (reference sequence). Written as DNA, the CDR3 is TGTGCCAGCACGACAGGGTCGGCCTCAAGTGAGCAGTTCTTC. It codes for CASTTGSASSEQFF.

Comment on this clone: Its ends do not fully match the called genes, so a read error is possible. The chain recombines TRBV19 with TRBJ1-1; TRBD1 aligns across 8 bases. Germline CDR1 and CDR2: LNHDA and SQIVND (reference sequence). CDR3 length equals 14 residues. CDR3 residues: CASSRNRGNAEAFF. In nucleotides, the CDR3 is TGTGCCAGTAGTCGAAACAGGGGGAACGCTGAAGCTTTCTTT. The full variable domain, with the rest looked up from reference TRBV19 and TRBJ1-1, is DGGITQSPKYLFRKEGQNVTLSCEQNLNHDAMYWYRQDPGQGLRLIYYSQIVNDFQKGDIAEGYSVSREKKESFPLTVTSAQKNPTAFYLCASSRNRGNAEAFFGQGTRLTVV.

The chain is built from TRBV5-4 and TRBJ2-7; TRBD2 is a possible D gene (6 bases). Deletions cut 6 bases from V and 3 bases from J, with 13 bases between. Per germline, CDR1 SGHNT and CDR2 YYREEE (reference sequence). CDR3 length: 13 amino acids. The CDR3 here is CASTPAGSYEQYF. The CDR3 DNA reads TGTGCCAGCACCCCGGCGGGAAGCTACGAGCAGTACTTC.

The chain has TRBV28 and TRBJ1-5, with 8 nucleotides matching TRBD1. The CDR3 is 17 residues long. Germline-derived CDR1 and CDR2 are MDHEN and SYDVKM. J lost 2 bases, V lost 0 bases, and 6 bases had no gene match. The CDR3 coding sequence is TGTGCCAGCAGTTTATGGGGTCCAGGGGGCGGCAATCAGCCCCAGCATTTT. It encodes CASSLWGPGGGNQPQHF.

This rearrangement joins TRBV4-1 to TRBJ2-2, with 7 bases aligning to TRBD2. CDR1 is MGHRA and CDR2 is YSYEKL in the germline V gene. The trim removed 0 bases at V and 5 bases at J, leaving 6 bases unmatched. The length of the CDR3 is 16 residues. The CDR3 coding sequence is TGCGCCAGCAGCCAAGATGGGGCGGGAGTAACCGGGGAGCTGTTTTTT. Amino acid sequence: CASSQDGAGVTGELFF.

The CDR3 region has the DNA TGCAGTGCCTCCGCGAGCGGACCCCAGCATTTT. Encoded protein: CSASASGPQHF. This chain links TRBV20-1 with TRBJ1-5; D remains ambiguous. The germline gives CDR1 DFQATT, CDR2 SNEGSKA (reference sequence). Between the trimmed V and J ends, which lost 6 bases and 10 bases, there was a span of 13 bases. This CDR3 spans 11 amino acids.

The chain recombines TRBV7-6 with TRBJ1-2, with TRBD1 matching 10 bases. In germline, CDR1 is SGHVS, CDR2 FNYEAQ. J gave up 1 base and V 0 bases, and 11 bases lay outside the gene matches. This CDR3 has 19 amino acids. The CDR3 spells CASSLAPDATGGGNYGYTF. As DNA, the CDR3 is TGTGCCAGCAGCTTAGCCCCGGACGCGACAGGGGGCGGTAACTATGGCTACACCTTC.

V and J are TRBV9 and TRBJ2-5, with 7 nucleotides matching TRBD1. Looked up from germline, CDR1 is SGDLS and CDR2 is YYNGEE. The CDR3 spans 13 residues. Trimming cost V 3 bases and J 5 bases; bases outside gene matches: 4. CDR3 region: CASSAGQAETQYF. CDR3 nucleotide sequence: TGTGCCAGCAGCGCCGGACAGGCGGAGACCCAGTACTTC.

The chain recombines TRBV28 with TRBJ1-2, with D tentatively TRBD1 (6 bases). The length of the CDR3 is 13 residues. Germline V gives CDR1 MDHEN, CDR2 SYDVKM. V was shortened by 4 bases and J by 8 bases, with 14 bases between the two germline ends. The CDR3 sequence is CASSYNRDTGYTF. CDR3 DNA sequence: TGTGCCAGCAGTTACAACAGGGATACAGGCTACACCTTC.

This clone was found once. V is TRBV5-6 and J is TRBJ2-7, with D maybe TRBD1 (6 bases). Trimming left V 4 bases short and J 7 bases short, with 15 bases between. From germline, CDR1 is SGHDT and CDR2 YYEEEE. CDR3 length: 13 amino acids. The CDR3 region has the DNA TGTGCCAGCAGCCTCGGACAGACCGGGGAGCAGTACTTC. Amino acids: CASSLGQTGEQYF.

The sample holds a few counts of this clone. The J gene is TRBJ2-5, the V gene TRBV3-1 (or the pseudogene TRBV3-2), with no clear D. The CDR3 totals 11 residues. CDR1 and CDR2 (germline): LGHDT, YNNKEL (reference sequence). V lost 3 bases, J lost 9 bases, and 8 bases lay in between. The CDR3 spells CASSQGMAQYF. For the CDR3, the DNA is TGTGCCAGCAGCCAGGGCATGGCCCAGTACTTC.

This sequence joins TRBV5-1 and TRBJ1-2, with D possibly TRBD1 on 5 matching bases. This CDR3 contains 14 residues. V was pared by 0 bases and J by 6 bases, with 12 bases between. From germline, CDR1 is SGHRS and CDR2 YFSETQ. The CDR3 protein is CASSLVDFRDGYTF. CDR3 nucleotide sequence: TGCGCCAGCAGCTTGGTCGACTTCAGGGATGGCTACACCTTC.

The rearrangement links TRBV18 to TRBJ2-7; D not resolved. This CDR3 is built from 13 residues. With 2 bases removed from V and 3 bases from J, the gap between germline ends came to 8 bases. Germline V lookup: CDR1 KGHSH, CDR2 LQKENI. CDR3 in DNA: TGTGCCAGCTCACCAGTCGGCGGCTACGAGCAGTACTTC. Translated: CASSPVGGYEQYF. The whole variable domain, filled in from reference TRBV18 and TRBJ2-7, reads NAGVMQNPRHLVRRRGQEARLRCSPMKGHSHVYWYRQLPEEGLKFMVYLQKENIIDESGMPKERFSAEFPKEGPSILRIQQVVRGDSAAYFCASSPVGGYEQYFGPGTRLTVT.

The chain couples TRBV7-2 to TRBJ2-6, with D maybe TRBD1 (6 bases). Germline CDR1 SGHTA, CDR2 FQGNSA. Trimming shortened V by 2 bases and J by 3 bases, and 14 bases separated the two germline ends. There are 17 residues in the CDR3. The DNA for the CDR3 is TGTGCCAGCAGCTTACTGGTCAGGGGCATTGGGGCCAACGTCCTGACTTTC. Protein product: CASSLLVRGIGANVLTF.

This clone was detected a few times. V and J are TRBV4-2 and TRBJ2-7; 10 bases map to TRBD1. In germline, CDR1 is LGHNA, CDR2 YNFKEQ. There are 15 residues in the CDR3. The V segment lost 3 bases and the J segment 2 bases; nucleotides outside the gene matches: 4. CDR3 sequence reads: CASSHGDRGTYEQYF. For the CDR3, the DNA is TGTGCCAGCAGCCACGGGGACAGGGGAACCTACGAGCAGTACTTC.